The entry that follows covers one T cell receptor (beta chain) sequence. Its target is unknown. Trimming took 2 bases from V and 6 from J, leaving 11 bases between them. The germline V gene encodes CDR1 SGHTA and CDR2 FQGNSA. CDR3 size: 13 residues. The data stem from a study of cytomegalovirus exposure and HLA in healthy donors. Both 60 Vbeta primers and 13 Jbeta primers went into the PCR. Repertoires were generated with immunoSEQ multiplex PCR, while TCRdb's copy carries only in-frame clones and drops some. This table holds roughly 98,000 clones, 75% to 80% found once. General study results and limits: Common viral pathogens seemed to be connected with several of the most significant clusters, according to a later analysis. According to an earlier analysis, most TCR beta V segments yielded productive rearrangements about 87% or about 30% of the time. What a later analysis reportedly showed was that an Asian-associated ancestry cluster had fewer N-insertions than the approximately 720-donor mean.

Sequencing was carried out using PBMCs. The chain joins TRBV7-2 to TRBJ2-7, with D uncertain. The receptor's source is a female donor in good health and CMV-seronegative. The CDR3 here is CASSLFSVVEQYF. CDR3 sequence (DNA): TGTGCCAGCAGCTTATTTAGTGTGGTCGAGCAGTACTTC.